The rows below give T cell receptor beta chains drawn from one sample of a study of shared clonotypes between healthy human individuals. Data came from immunoSEQ multiplex PCR; TCRdb stores just in-frame clones and leaves some out. The sample has approximately 2,300,000 clones; 85% to 95% are singletons. Specimen: naive CD4+ T cells from PBMCs. The receptors stem from a man between 18 and 29 years old in good health. Some clones in this sample may be carry-over from other donors' samples. Each CDR3 is given with its conserved first and last residue. A D gene is named only where the DNA matches it firmly. Rows give clone size only sometimes, using once, few, many, or a class for an expanded clone.

>TRBD1|TRBV4-1|TRBJ2-5|NA|14
CASSSRTGVDTQYF
TGCGCCAGCAGCTCCCGGACAGGGGTGGATACCCAGTACTTC
>NA|TRBV5-6|TRBJ1-3|NA|13
CASRQSSGNTIYF
TGTGCCAGCAGACAGTCCTCTGGAAACACCATATATTTT
>TRBD1|TRBV7-2|TRBJ2-5|once|15
CASSSATGVVKTQYF
TGTGCCAGCAGCTCAGCGACAGGGGTAGTGAAGACCCAGTACTTC
>TRBD2|TRBV5-1|TRBJ2-7|NA|15
CASSQGLAGVSEQYF
TGCGCCAGCAGCCAGGGACTAGCGGGAGTCTCCGAGCAGTACTTC
>NA|TRBV7-9|TRBJ2-5|NA|15
CASSQNRGIQETQYF
TGTGCCAGCAGCCAGAATCGGGGAATCCAAGAGACCCAGTACTTC
>TRBD1|TRBV11-2|TRBJ1-1|NA|14
CASSGRTGETEAFF
TGTGCCAGCAGCGGAAGGACAGGGGAAACTGAAGCTTTCTTT
>TRBD2|TRBV5-6|TRBJ2-1|NA|15
CASSFRRGSYNEQFF
TGTGCCAGCAGCTTTCGGCGGGGGTCCTACAATGAGCAGTTCTTC
>NA|TRBV12-2|TRBJ1-2|NA|17
CASRNLQAKREMRGYTF
TGTGCAAGTCGCAATCTCCAGGCCAAAAGGGAAATGCGAGGCTACACCTTC
>TRBD1|TRBV25-1|TRBJ1-1|NA|15
CASSPGTGLNTEAFF
TGTGCCAGCAGTCCCGGGACAGGTTTGAACACTGAAGCTTTCTTT
>TRBD1|TRBV6-5|TRBJ2-7|NA|16
CASSYAADRGSYEQYF
TGTGCCAGCAGTTACGCAGCAGACAGGGGATCCTACGAGCAGTACTTC
>NA|TRBV7-9|TRBJ2-1|NA|15
CASSDGTGTYNEQFF
TGTGCCAGCAGCGACGGGACTGGAACCTACAATGAGCAGTTCTTC
>NA|TRBV19|TRBJ1-4|NA|13
CASSIGATGKLFF
TGTGCCAGTAGTATAGGGGCGACTGGAAAACTGTTTTTT
>TRBD2|TRBV6-6|TRBJ2-3|NA|15
CASRTGGRVPDTQYF
TGTGCCAGCAGAACCGGCGGGAGGGTTCCAGATACGCAGTATTTT
>NA|TRBV7-2|TRBJ1-1|NA|13
CASSPTRNTEAFF
TGTGCCAGCTCTCCGACGAGGAACACTGAAGCTTTCTTT
>TRBD2|TRBV5-1|TRBJ2-1|NA|14
CASRYLAGADEQFF
TGCGCCAGCAGATACTTAGCGGGAGCGGATGAGCAGTTCTTC
>NA|TRBV5-5|TRBJ1-1|NA|14
CASSPTVRGTEAFF
TGTGCCAGCAGCCCGACAGTACGGGGGACTGAAGCTTTCTTT
>NA|TRBV4-3|TRBJ2-1|NA|18
CASSQILPSGTGYNEQFF
TGCGCCAGCAGCCAGATCCTTCCGTCCGGGACTGGGTACAATGAGCAGTTCTTC
>TRBD2|TRBV4-3|TRBJ2-1|NA|15
CASSPSSGVYNEQFF
TGCGCCAGCAGCCCGTCTAGCGGGGTTTACAATGAGCAGTTCTTC
>NA|TRBV27|TRBJ2-3|NA|14
CASRRQTFTDTQYF
TGTGCCAGCAGACGACAGACCTTCACAGATACGCAGTATTTT
>TRBD2|TRBV7-9|TRBJ2-1|NA|15
CASSLGTSGRYEQFF
TGTGCCAGCAGCCTCGGGACTAGCGGGAGGTATGAGCAGTTCTTC
>NA|TRBV28|TRBJ2-6|NA|14
CASRYSSGANVLTF
TGTGCCAGCAGATACAGCTCTGGGGCCAACGTCCTGACTTTC
>NA|TRBV15|TRBJ2-5|NA|15
CATSRERQTQETQYF
TGTGCCACCAGCAGAGAAAGGCAGACCCAAGAGACCCAGTACTTC
>TRBD1|TRBV5-1|TRBJ2-7|NA|17
CASSKPRTGEGSSEQYF
TGCGCCAGCAGCAAACCCCGGACAGGGGAGGGATCGTCGGAGCAGTACTTC
>NA|TRBV29-1|TRBJ2-5|NA|17
CSVSPLSGNGGQETQYF
TGCAGCGTTAGTCCCCTTTCAGGGAACGGGGGTCAAGAGACCCAGTACTTC
>NA|TRBV5-6|TRBJ2-3|NA|14
CASNRDGRTDTQYF
TGTGCCAGCAACCGGGACGGCCGCACAGATACGCAGTATTTT
>TRBD1|TRBV5-1|TRBJ2-2|NA|16
CASSTGQGVGTGELFF
TGCGCCAGCAGCACGGGACAGGGGGTAGGCACCGGGGAGCTGTTTTTT
>NA|TRBV27|TRBJ1-1|NA|15
CASSSSGRGGTEAFF
TGTGCCAGCAGTTCCTCGGGCAGGGGAGGGACTGAAGCTTTCTTT
>NA|TRBV4-1|TRBJ2-1|NA|15
CASSQVGSSYNEQFF
TGCGCCAGCAGCCAAGTAGGGAGCTCCTACAATGAGCAGTTCTTC
>NA|TRBV19|TRBJ2-7|once|15
CASSIAGQSSYEQYF
TGTGCCAGTAGTATCGCAGGGCAGAGCTCCTACGAGCAGTACTTC
>NA|TRBV5-1|TRBJ2-3|NA|16
CASSLGVTTSTDTQYF
TGCGCCAGCAGCTTGGGAGTAACCACTAGCACAGATACGCAGTATTTT
>NA|TRBV6-1|TRBJ2-5|NA|14
CASRWRSRGETQYF
TGTGCCAGCAGATGGCGATCTCGAGGAGAGACCCAGTACTTC
>NA|TRBV28|TRBJ2-7|NA|17
CASSTRLIGTPPYEQYF
TGTGCCAGCAGCACGCGACTAATTGGGACTCCTCCCTACGAGCAGTACTTC
>NA|TRBV10-1|TRBJ1-1|once|17
CASSDEGWQGKNTEAFF
TGCGCCAGCAGTGATGAAGGTTGGCAGGGTAAGAACACTGAAGCTTTCTTT
>NA|TRBV7-8|TRBJ2-7|NA|15
CASSFQEFSSYEQYF
TGTGCCAGCAGCTTTCAAGAATTCAGCTCCTACGAGCAGTACTTC
>TRBD2|TRBV2|TRBJ2-3|NA|15
CASRIGLAGTDTQYF
TGTGCCAGCAGAATCGGACTAGCGGGTACAGATACGCAGTATTTT
>TRBD2|TRBV5-1|TRBJ2-1|NA|18
CASSFRLNPTSGRNEQFF
TGCGCCAGCAGCTTCCGTCTTAATCCGACTAGCGGGAGAAATGAGCAGTTCTTC
>NA|TRBV7-3|TRBJ2-6|NA|15
CASRQGTDGANVLTF
TGTGCCAGCAGACAAGGGACGGATGGGGCCAACGTCCTGACTTTC
>NA|TRBV5-1|TRBJ2-6|NA|15
CASSSQGSGANVLTF
TGCGCCAGCAGCTCACAGGGAAGTGGGGCCAACGTCCTGACTTTC
>TRBD2|TRBV18|TRBJ2-7|once|14
CASSLSGTRNEQYF
TGTGCCAGCTCACTGTCCGGGACTAGGAACGAGCAGTACTTC
>NA|TRBV4-3|TRBJ1-2|NA|14
CASSQGGQPYGYTF
TGCGCCAGCAGCCAAGGTGGACAGCCCTATGGCTACACCTTC
>NA|TRBV27|TRBJ2-7|NA|13
CASSFQFSTKQYF
TGTGCCAGCAGTTTCCAATTTTCTACGAAGCAGTACTTC
>NA|TRBV10-3|TRBJ1-2|NA|11
CAISKGEGYTF
TGTGCCATCAGTAAGGGAGAAGGCTACACCTTC
>TRBD1|TRBV18|TRBJ1-1|NA|16
CASSLGQGPMNTEAFF
TGTGCCAGCTCACTAGGACAGGGGCCTATGAACACTGAAGCTTTCTTT
>NA|TRBV21-1|TRBJ1-1|few|13
CASSSGGRGEAFF
TGTGCCAGCAGCTCTGGGGGCAGGGGAGAAGCTTTCTTT
>NA|TRBV6-6|TRBJ1-1|NA|14
CASSPSSANTEAFF
TGTGCCAGCAGCCCCAGCTCAGCCAACACTGAAGCTTTCTTT
>NA|TRBV5-1|TRBJ2-3|NA|14
CASSTRDFRDTQYF
TGCGCCAGCAGCACCCGGGACTTTCGTGATACGCAGTATTTT
>NA|TRBV13|TRBJ1-3|NA|17
CASSLAGPGGGGNTIYF
TGTGCCAGCAGCTTAGCCGGCCCGGGTGGAGGTGGAAACACCATATATTTT
>NA|TRBV6-1|TRBJ2-7|NA|13
CASTGRTSYEQYF
TGTGCCAGCACAGGCAGAACGTCCTACGAGCAGTACTTC
>TRBD2|TRBV2|TRBJ2-1|NA|18
CASSEILLTGGIYNEQFF
TGTGCCAGCAGTGAGATTCTTCTAACGGGAGGAATATACAATGAGCAGTTCTTC
>TRBD1|TRBV19|TRBJ2-2|NA|15
CASSVGQRNTGELFF
TGTGCCAGTAGTGTGGGACAGAGGAACACCGGGGAGCTGTTTTTT
>NA|TRBV6-5|TRBJ2-4|NA|13
CASRDREGNIQYF
TGTGCCAGCAGGGACAGGGAGGGAAACATTCAGTACTTC
>NA|TRBV28|TRBJ2-3|NA|13
CASSESDGRMQYF
TGTGCCAGCAGCGAGTCGGACGGAAGGATGCAGTATTTT
>TRBD2|TRBV28|TRBJ2-3|NA|12
CVSGRSIDTQYF
TGTGTGAGCGGGAGAAGTATAGATACGCAGTATTTT